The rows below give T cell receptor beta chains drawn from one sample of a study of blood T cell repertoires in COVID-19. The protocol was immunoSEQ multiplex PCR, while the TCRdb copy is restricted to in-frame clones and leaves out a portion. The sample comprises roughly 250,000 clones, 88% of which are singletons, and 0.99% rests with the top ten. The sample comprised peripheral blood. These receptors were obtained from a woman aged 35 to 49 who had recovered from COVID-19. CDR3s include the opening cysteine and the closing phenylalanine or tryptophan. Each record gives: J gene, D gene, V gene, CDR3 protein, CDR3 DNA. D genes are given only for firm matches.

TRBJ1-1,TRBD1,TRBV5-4,CASSSRDRGFEFEAFF,TGTGCCAGCAGCAGCCGGGACAGGGGGTTCGAGTTTGAAGCTTTCTTT
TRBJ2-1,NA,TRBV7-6,CASSLEGGAYNEQFF,TGTGCCAGCAGCTTAGAGGGCGGGGCGTACAATGAGCAGTTCTTC
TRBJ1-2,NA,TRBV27,CASSLSWAPNYGYTF,TGTGCCAGCAGTTTATCGTGGGCCCCTAACTATGGCTACACCTTC
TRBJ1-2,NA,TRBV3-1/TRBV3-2,CASSQVGGYTF,TGTGCCAGCAGCCAAGTCGGGGGCTACACCTTC
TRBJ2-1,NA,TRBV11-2,CASRHQGKGSYNEQFF,TGTGCCAGCAGGCACCAGGGAAAAGGATCCTACAATGAGCAGTTCTTC
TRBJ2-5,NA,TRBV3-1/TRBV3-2,CASSQGLRRENQETQYF,TGTGCCAGCAGCCAAGGACTTAGGAGGGAGAACCAAGAGACCCAGTACTTC
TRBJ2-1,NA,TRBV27,CASSLFRDSRSYNEQFF,TGTGCCAGCAGTTTATTCCGGGACTCCCGATCCTACAATGAGCAGTTCTTC
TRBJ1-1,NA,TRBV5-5,CASSLVGRSTEAFF,TGTGCCAGCAGCTTGGTTGGCAGATCTACTGAAGCTTTCTTT
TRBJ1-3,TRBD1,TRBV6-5,CASSSRDRSSGNTIYF,TGTGCCAGCAGTTCCCGGGACAGGAGCTCTGGAAACACCATATATTTT
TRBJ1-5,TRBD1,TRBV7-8,CASSPRDRVVGQPQHF,TGTGCCAGCAGCCCCCGGGACAGGGTTGTCGGTCAGCCCCAGCATTTT
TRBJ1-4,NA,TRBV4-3,CASSQDGQGNEKLFF,TGCGCCAGCAGCCAAGATGGGCAGGGTAATGAAAAACTGTTTTTT
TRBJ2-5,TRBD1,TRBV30,CAWSRDRGRETQYF,TGTGCCTGGAGCCGGGACAGGGGGCGGGAGACCCAGTACTTC
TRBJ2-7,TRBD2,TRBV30,CAWSASGSYEQYF,TGTGCCTGGAGTGCTAGCGGGTCCTACGAGCAGTACTTC
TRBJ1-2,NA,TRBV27,CASSSRPRGGYTF,TGTGCCAGCAGTTCCCGGCCCCGGGGTGGCTACACCTTC
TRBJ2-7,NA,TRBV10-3,CAISGQGIGEQYF,TGTGCCATCAGTGGTCAGGGAATAGGGGAGCAGTACTTC
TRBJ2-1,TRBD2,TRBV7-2,CASSLAASGYNEQFF,TGTGCCAGCAGCTTAGCGGCTAGCGGTTACAATGAGCAGTTCTTC
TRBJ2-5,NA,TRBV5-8,CASSLRSPGAQYF,TGTGCCAGCAGCTTGAGGAGTCCGGGGGCCCAGTACTTC
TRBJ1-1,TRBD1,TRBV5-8,CASSPQGAAEAFF,TGTGCCAGCAGCCCCCAGGGGGCAGCTGAAGCTTTCTTT
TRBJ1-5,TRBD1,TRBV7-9,CASSPTGVGNQPQHF,TGTGCCAGCAGCCCCACAGGGGTGGGGAATCAGCCCCAGCATTTT
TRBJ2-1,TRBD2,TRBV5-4,CASSVLGAGTYNEQFF,TGTGCCAGCAGCGTCCTGGGAGCGGGAACCTACAATGAGCAGTTCTTC
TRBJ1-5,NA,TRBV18,CASSQTGGVRQPQHF,TGTGCCAGCTCTCAAACTGGAGGGGTGCGGCAGCCCCAGCATTTT
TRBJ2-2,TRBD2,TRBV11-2,CASSWGGAYTGELFF,TGTGCCAGCAGCTGGGGGGGTGCTTACACCGGGGAGCTGTTTTTT
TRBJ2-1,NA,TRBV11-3,CASSEDTNEQFF,TGTGCCAGCAGCGAGGACACCAATGAGCAGTTCTTC
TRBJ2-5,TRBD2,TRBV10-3,CATRTSGTAQETQYF,TGTGCCACCCGGACTAGCGGGACCGCCCAAGAGACCCAGTACTTC
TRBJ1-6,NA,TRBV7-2,CASSLTAPPQGSPLHF,TGTGCCAGCAGCCTAACGGCCCCACCGCAGGGTTCACCCCTCCACTTT
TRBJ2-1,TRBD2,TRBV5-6,CASTLGGTGPNEQFF,TGTGCCAGCACCCTGGGGGGGACTGGACCCAATGAGCAGTTCTTC
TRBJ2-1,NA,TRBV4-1,CASSQTRSSYNEQFF,TGCGCCAGCAGCCAGACTAGGAGCTCCTACAATGAGCAGTTCTTC
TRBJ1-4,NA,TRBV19,CASTPGGSPSEKLFF,TGTGCCAGTACCCCCGGGGGGTCCCCCAGCGAAAAACTGTTTTTT
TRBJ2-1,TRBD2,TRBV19,CASSIGTSAPSNEQFF,TGTGCCAGTAGTATAGGGACTAGCGCTCCCTCCAATGAGCAGTTCTTC